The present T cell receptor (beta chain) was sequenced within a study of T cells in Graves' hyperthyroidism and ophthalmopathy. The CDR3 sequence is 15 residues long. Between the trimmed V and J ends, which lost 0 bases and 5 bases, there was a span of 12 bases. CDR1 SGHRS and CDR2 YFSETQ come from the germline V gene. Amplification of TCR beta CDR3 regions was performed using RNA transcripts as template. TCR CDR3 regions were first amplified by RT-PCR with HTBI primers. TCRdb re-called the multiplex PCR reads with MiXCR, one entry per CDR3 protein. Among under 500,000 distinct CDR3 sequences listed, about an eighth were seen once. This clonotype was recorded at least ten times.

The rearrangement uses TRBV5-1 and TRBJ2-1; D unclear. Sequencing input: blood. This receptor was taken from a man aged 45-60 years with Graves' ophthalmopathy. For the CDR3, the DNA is TGCGCCAGCAGCTTGGAGGCTAGGCTCAACAATGAGCAGTTCTTC. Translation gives CASSLEARLNNEQFF. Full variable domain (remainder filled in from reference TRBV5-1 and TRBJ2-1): KAGVTQTPRYLIKTRGQQVTLSCSPISGHRSVSWYQQTPGQGLQFLFEYFSETQRNKGNFPGRFSGRQFSNSRSEMNVSTLELGDSALYLCASSLEARLNNEQFFGPGTRLTVL.